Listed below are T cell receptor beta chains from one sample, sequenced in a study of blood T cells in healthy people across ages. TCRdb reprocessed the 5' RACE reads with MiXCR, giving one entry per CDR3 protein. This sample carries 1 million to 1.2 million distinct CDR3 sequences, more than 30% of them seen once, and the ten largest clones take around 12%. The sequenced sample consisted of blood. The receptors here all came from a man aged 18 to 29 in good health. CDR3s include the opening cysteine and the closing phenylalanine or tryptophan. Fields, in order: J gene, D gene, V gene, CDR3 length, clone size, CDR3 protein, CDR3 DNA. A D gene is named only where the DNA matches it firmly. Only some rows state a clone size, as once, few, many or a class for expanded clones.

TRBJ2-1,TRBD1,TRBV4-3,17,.,CASSQERDDTGGDTQFF,TGCGCCAGCAGCCAAGAACGGGACGACACAGGGGGCGATACGCAGTTCTTC
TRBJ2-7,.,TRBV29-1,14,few,CSVAVGLGSGEQYF,TGCAGCGTTGCCGTCGGGTTGGGGTCAGGCGAGCAGTACTTC
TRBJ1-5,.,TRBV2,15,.,CASSPDSIGNQPQHF,TGTGCCAGCAGTCCAGACAGTATAGGCAATCAGCCCCAGCATTTT
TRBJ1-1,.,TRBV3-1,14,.,CASSQDLGRVEAFF,TGTGCCAGCAGCCAAGATCTGGGCAGGGTTGAAGCTTTCTTT
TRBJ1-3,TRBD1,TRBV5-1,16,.,CASSFNTGEAGNTIYF,TGCGCCAGCAGCTTCAATACAGGGGAAGCTGGAAACACCATATATTTT
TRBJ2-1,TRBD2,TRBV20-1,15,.,CSAREGSGGQETQFF,TGCAGTGCTAGAGAGGGTAGCGGGGGTCAAGAGACCCAGTTCTTC
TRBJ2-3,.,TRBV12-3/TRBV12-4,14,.,CASRLDKGTDTQYF,TGTGCCAGCAGATTGGACAAGGGCACAGATACGCAGTATTTT
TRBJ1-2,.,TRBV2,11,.,CATERDYGYTF,TGTGCCACCGAACGAGACTATGGCTACACCTTC
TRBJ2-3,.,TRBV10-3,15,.,CAIGGGGGPRNTQYF,TGTGCCATCGGAGGGGGCGGGGGGCCGCGAAATACGCAGTATTTT
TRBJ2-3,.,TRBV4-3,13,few,CASSQSEAYTQYF,TGCGCCAGCAGCCAATCTGAGGCATATACGCAGTATTTT
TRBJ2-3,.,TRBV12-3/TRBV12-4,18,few,CASSLGAVLLSSTDTQYF,TGTGCCAGCAGTTTGGGAGCGGTCCTACTCTCTAGCACAGATACGCAGTATTTT
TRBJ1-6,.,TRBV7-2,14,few,CASSASNLNSPLHF,TGTGCCAGCAGCGCCTCGAATTTGAATTCACCCCTCCACTTT
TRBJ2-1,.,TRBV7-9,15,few,CASSLVALSYNEQFF,TGTGCCAGCAGCTTAGTCGCCCTCTCCTACAATGAGCAGTTCTTC
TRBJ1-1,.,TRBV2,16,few,CASSRGYQGERTEAFF,TGTGCCAGCAGTCGCGGATATCAGGGAGAGAGAACTGAAGCTTTCTTT
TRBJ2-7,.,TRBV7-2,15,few,CASSFSDRDYNEQYF,TGTGCCAGCAGCTTTTCCGACAGGGACTACAATGAGCAGTACTTC
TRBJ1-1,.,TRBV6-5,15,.,CASSRGTRGITEAFF,TGTGCCAGCAGTAGAGGGACGAGAGGGATAACTGAAGCTTTCTTT
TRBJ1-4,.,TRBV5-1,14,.,CASSPGPPGEKLFF,TGCGCCAGCAGCCCAGGGCCGCCAGGGGAAAAACTGTTTTTT
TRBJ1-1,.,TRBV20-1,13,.,CSARAVTGDEAFF,TGCAGTGCTAGAGCCGTGACAGGTGATGAAGCTTTCTTT
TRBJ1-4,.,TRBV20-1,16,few,CSARDSGGVGRGELFF,TGCAGTGCTAGAGATTCAGGTGGGGTAGGAAGAGGCGAACTGTTTTTT
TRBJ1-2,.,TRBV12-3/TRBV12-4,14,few,CASSSPPRGGGYTF,TGTGCCAGCAGTTCCCCACCCCGTGGAGGGGGCTACACCTTC
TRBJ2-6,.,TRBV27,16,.,CASSLYAGSGANVLTF,TGTGCCAGCAGTTTATATGCGGGGTCTGGGGCCAACGTCCTGACTTTC
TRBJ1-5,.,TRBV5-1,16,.,CATIAGSNTSNQPQHF,TGCGCCACCATAGCCGGGTCCAACACTAGCAATCAGCCCCAGCATTTT
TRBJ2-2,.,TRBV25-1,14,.,CASSEYGDGRELFF,TGTGCCAGCAGTGAATATGGGGACGGTAGGGAGCTGTTTTTT
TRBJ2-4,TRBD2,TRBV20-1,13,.,CSAMNPGGNIQYF,TGCAGTGCTATGAACCCGGGAGGAAACATTCAGTACTTC